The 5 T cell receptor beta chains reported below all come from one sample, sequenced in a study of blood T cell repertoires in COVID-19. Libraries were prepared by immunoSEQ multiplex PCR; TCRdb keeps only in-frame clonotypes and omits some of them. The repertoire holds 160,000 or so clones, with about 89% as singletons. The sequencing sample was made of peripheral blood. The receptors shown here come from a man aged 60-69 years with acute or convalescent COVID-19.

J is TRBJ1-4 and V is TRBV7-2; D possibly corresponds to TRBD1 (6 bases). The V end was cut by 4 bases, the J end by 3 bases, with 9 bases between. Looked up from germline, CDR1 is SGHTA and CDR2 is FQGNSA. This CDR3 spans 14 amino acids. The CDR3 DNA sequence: TGTGCCAGCAGCTACAGGGCTTCTAATGAAAAACTGTTTTTT. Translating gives CASSYRASNEKLFF. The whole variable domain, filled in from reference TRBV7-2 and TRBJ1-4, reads GAGVSQSPSNKVTEKGKDVELRCDPISGHTALYWYRQSLGQGLEFLIYFQGNSAPDKSGLPSDRFSAERTGGSVSTLTIQRTQQEDSAVYLCASSYRASNEKLFFGSGTQLSVL.

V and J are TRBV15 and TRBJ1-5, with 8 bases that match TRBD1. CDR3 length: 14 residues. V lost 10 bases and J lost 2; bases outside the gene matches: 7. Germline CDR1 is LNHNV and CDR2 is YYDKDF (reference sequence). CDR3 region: CAKEAGGGNQPQHF. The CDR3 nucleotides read TGTGCCAAGGAAGCAGGGGGCGGCAATCAGCCCCAGCATTTT. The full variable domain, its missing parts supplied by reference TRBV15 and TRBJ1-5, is DAMVIQNPRYQVTQFGKPVTLSCSQTLNHNVMYWYQQKSSQAPKLLFHYYDKDFNNEADTPDNFQSRRPNTSFCFLDIRSPGLGDTAMYLCAKEAGGGNQPQHFGDGTRLSIL.

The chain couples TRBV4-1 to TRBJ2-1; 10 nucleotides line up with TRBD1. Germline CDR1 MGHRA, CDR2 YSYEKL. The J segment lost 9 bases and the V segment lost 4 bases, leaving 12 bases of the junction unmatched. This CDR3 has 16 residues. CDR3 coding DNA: TGCGCCAGCAGCCCGTCCGGGACAGGGGTTCTCGCTGAGCAGTTCTTC. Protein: CASSPSGTGVLAEQFF.

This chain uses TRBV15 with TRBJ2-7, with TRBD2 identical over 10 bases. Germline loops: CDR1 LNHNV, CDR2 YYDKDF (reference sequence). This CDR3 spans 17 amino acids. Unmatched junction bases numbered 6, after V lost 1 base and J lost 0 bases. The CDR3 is CATSRGHLAGASYEQYF. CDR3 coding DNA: TGTGCCACCAGCAGAGGTCACCTAGCGGGGGCCTCCTACGAGCAGTACTTC.

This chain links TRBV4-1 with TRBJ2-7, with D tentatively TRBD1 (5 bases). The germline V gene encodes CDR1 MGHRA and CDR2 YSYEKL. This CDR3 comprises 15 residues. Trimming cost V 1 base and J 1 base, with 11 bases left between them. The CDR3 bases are TGCGCCAGCAGCCAAGTGCAGGGCCCATCCTACGAGCAGTACTTC. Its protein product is CASSQVQGPSYEQYF.